This TCR beta chain was profiled in a study of cytomegalovirus exposure and HLA in healthy donors. From its first to its last residue, the CDR3 has 14 amino acids. CDR1 is SGHDT and CDR2 is YYEEEE in the germline V gene. Comments on this clone: Its specificity is unknown. The DNA is left out, because the CDR3 cannot be placed on it with certainty; the CDR3 is given as TCRdb lists it.

A multiplex PCR was run with 60 Vbeta primers and 13 Jbeta primers. The protocol was immunoSEQ multiplex PCR, while the TCRdb copy is restricted to in-frame clones and leaves out a portion. The sample consists of about 110,000 clones, around 76% of them appearing once. At the time of sampling, donors were nominally healthy, though unrecorded immune exposures were likely. Findings and limits, study-wide: Trimming of TCR beta V- and J-genes showed a link, identified in a later analysis, to a missense DCLRE1C variant. Evidence from a later analysis indicated that most CMV-associated TCR beta chains looked HLA-restricted.

This chain joins TRBV5-6 and TRBJ1-2; the table's D call TRBD1 went unverified against the DNA. This receptor was identified in a man aged 18 to 30 in good health and CMV-seronegative. The source material was PBMCs. CDR3 region: CASSLGGGVGLGAF.